A single sample gave rise to the 31 T cell receptor beta chains below, sequenced in a study of metastatic and nonmetastatic thyroid tumors. Prior to thyroid surgery, none of the patients had received any treatment. TCRdb recomputed clones from the PCR reads via MiXCR. The sample has over 65,000 clones, under 15% seen once. Sequencing input: tumor tissue. The receptor source for this set is a female donor with papillary thyroid cancer or a benign thyroid nodule (not recorded which). Some clones in this sample may be carry-over from other donors' samples.

There are a few counts of this clone. The chain joins TRBV29-1 to TRBJ2-3; TRBD1 aligns across 10 bases. The trim removed 4 bases at V and 5 bases at J, leaving 9 bases unmatched. In germline, CDR1 is SQVTM, CDR2 ANQGSEA. This CDR3 is built from 15 residues. CDR3: CSVGLTGGGGDTQYF. DNA of the CDR3: TGCAGCGTTGGATTGACAGGGGGCGGTGGAGATACGCAGTATTTT.

This clone has just a few counts. One end of the junction does not line up with germline, which may come from a read error. This rearrangement joins TRBV5-4 to TRBJ1-6; TRBD1 matches at 8 bases. From germline, CDR1 is SGHNT and CDR2 YYREEE (reference sequence). The CDR3 extends over 17 amino acids. Here the CDR3 reads CANSLGGQGGYNSPLHF. As DNA, the CDR3 is TGTGCCAACAGCTTGGGTGGACAGGGCGGCTACAATTCACCCCTCCACTTT.

This clone occurred many times. Different DNA sequences within this sample yield the same CDR3. The V gene is TRBV25-1, the J gene TRBJ2-5; a possible D gene is TRBD1 (6 bases). The CDR3 contains 13 residues. The V gene lost 3 bases and the J gene lost 7 bases, with 12 bases spanning the gap. The germline CDR1 and CDR2 sequences are MGHDK and SYGVNS. The CDR3 reads CASSETGRGTQYF. The CDR3 nucleotides are TGTGCCAGCAGTGAGACAGGCCGGGGGACCCAGTACTTC. The whole variable domain, remainder taken from reference TRBV25-1 and TRBJ2-5, is EADIYQTPRYLVIGTGKKITLECSQTMGHDKMYWYQQDPGMELHLIHYSYGVNSTEKGDLSSESTVSRIRTEHFPLTLESARPSHTSQYLCASSETGRGTQYFGPGTRLLVL.

This clone was seen repeatedly, ten times or more. The gene calls are TRBV6-1 and TRBJ2-5, with a possible D match to TRBD1 (6 bases). Deletions cut 0 bases from V and 2 bases from J, with 10 bases between. CDR1 and CDR2 from the germline V gene are MNHNS and SASEGT. The CDR3 is 15 residues long. The CDR3 bases are TGTGCCAGCAGTGAAGCCCGGACAGATCAAGAGACCCAGTACTTC. Translation: CASSEARTDQETQYF.

This clone turned up a few times. A much larger clone lies one base from this, so it may be a read error. The conserved phenylalanine or tryptophan is not found at the CDR3 terminus, so this likely reflects a read error. The chain is built from TRBV7-3 and TRBJ2-2; possible D gene TRBD1, 5 bases. This CDR3 is 15 amino acids long. In germline, CDR1 is SGHTA, CDR2 FQGTGA. V was shortened by 6 bases and J by 2 bases, with 13 bases between the two germline ends. The CDR3, as DNA: TGTGCCAGCAGTTCCAGGGTATCTAACACCGGGGAGCTGTTTCTT. Translation: CASSSRVSNTGELFL.

This clone has a count of ten or more. This chain links TRBV6-1 with TRBJ1-4; D not resolved. CDR1 is MNHNS and CDR2 is SASEGT in the germline V gene. CDR3 size: 15 residues. The V and J ends lost 5 bases and 8 bases respectively, with 18 bases between them. DNA of the CDR3: TGTGCCAGCAGTTCCAGTGGGAGGGCCAGGGAAAAACTGTTTTTT. Encoded protein: CASSSSGRAREKLFF.

The chain joins TRBV11-1 to TRBJ2-3; a possible D gene is TRBD1 (5 bases). V gave up 4 bases and J gave up 3 bases, with 14 bases separating them. The CDR3 runs to 15 residues. CDR1 SGHAT and CDR2 FQDESV come from the germline V gene (reference sequence). CDR3 in DNA: TGTGCCAGCAGCTCCTGGGGCCGAGGAACAGATACGCAGTATTTT. Protein: CASSSWGRGTDTQYF.

A word on this clone: A single base separates this from a much larger clone, so it may be a read error. This chain connects TRBV9 to TRBJ2-5; 7 bases are shared with TRBD2. J lost 5 bases, V lost 0 bases, and 13 bases had no gene match. The CDR3 length is 17 residues. Germline CDR1 SGDLS, CDR2 YYNGEE. The CDR3 DNA sequence: TGTGCCAGCAGCGTAGCATACGGACTAGACCCGCTCGAGACCCAGTACTTC. Amino acids: CASSVAYGLDPLETQYF.

CDR3 sequence: CASSAASYVLETQYF. The DNA for the CDR3 is TGTGCCAGCAGCGCTGCCTCATATGTGCTAGAGACCCAGTACTTC. The V and J genes are TRBV9 and TRBJ2-5; D is unresolved. This CDR3 contains 15 residues. Germline CDR1 SGDLS, CDR2 YYNGEE. Trimming took 3 bases from V and 4 from J, leaving 16 bases between them.

This clone has a count of ten or more. This chain joins TRBV12-5 and TRBJ1-2; the D is unclear. Trimming took off 7 bases at V and 13 bases at J, with 22 bases between the two ends. Germline V lookup: CDR1 LGHNT, CDR2 FRNRAP. The CDR3 is made up of 13 amino acids. The CDR3 here is CASADPPPSIGTF. In nucleotides, the CDR3 is TGTGCTAGTGCCGACCCCCCACCCTCCATCGGCACCTTC. Full variable domain (outside the CDR3, taken from reference TRBV12-5 and TRBJ1-2): DARVTQTPRHKVTEMGQEVTMRCQPILGHNTVFWYRQTMMQGLELLAYFRNRAPLDDSGMPKDRFSAEMPDATLATLKIQPSEPRDSAVYFCASADPPPSIGTFGSGTRLTVV.

On this clone itself: Given a much more abundant clone one base away, this may be a read error. The rearrangement links TRBV6-1 to TRBJ1-1; no firm D call. The CDR3 consists of 9 residues. Germline V gene lookup returns CDR1 MNHNS and CDR2 SASEGT. CDR3: CVSSPEAFF. The DNA of the CDR3 is TGTGTCAGCAGCCCAGAAGCTTTCTTT.

As regards this clone: The identical CDR3 is also encoded by other nucleotide sequences in the sample. For the CDR3, the DNA is TGCAGTGCGAATCGGGACGGGTCACAAGAGACCCAGTACTTC. It codes for CSANRDGSQETQYF. The V gene is TRBV20-1, the J gene TRBJ2-5; D could derive from TRBD1 or TRBD2 (5 bases each). Trimming took off 6 bases at V and 2 bases at J, with 16 bases between the two ends. Germline V lookup: CDR1 DFQATT, CDR2 SNEGSKA (reference sequence). This CDR3 is 14 amino acids long.

Comment on this clone: A read error is possible here, since a much larger clone lies one base away. The rearrangement links TRBV20-1 to TRBJ2-3, with D hard to call. Germline-derived CDR1 and CDR2 are DFQATT and SNEGSKA (reference sequence). There are 10 residues in the CDR3. The CDR3 is CIGSEDTQYF. The CDR3 DNA is TGCATTGGCTCCGAAGATACGCAGTATTTT.

This clone came up a few times. A much larger clonotype is one base distant, so this may be a read error. The rearrangement joins TRBV24-1 to TRBJ2-1; 11 bases are a match to TRBD2. The V gene end was trimmed by 4 bases and the J gene end by 8 bases; junction bases not matched to a gene: 9. There are 16 residues in the CDR3. CDR1 is KGHDR, CDR2 SFDVKD, per germline. The CDR3 sequence is CATSDPVSGRGDEQFF. CDR3 coding DNA: TGTGCCACCAGTGACCCTGTTAGCGGGAGGGGTGATGAGCAGTTCTTC.

This clone has at least ten counts. Other DNA sequences from this sample encode an identical CDR3 as well. V usage is TRBV6-1 and J usage is TRBJ2-1, with 9 bases lining up with TRBD2. The V and J ends lost 3 bases and 4 bases, in that order; junction bases with no gene match: 1. The germline gives CDR1 MNHNS, CDR2 SASEGT. The CDR3 length is 14 residues. The CDR3 reads CASSDLAGYNEQFF. Here the CDR3 DNA reads TGTGCCAGCAGTGACCTAGCGGGATACAATGAGCAGTTCTTC.

Note on this clone: A much more abundant neighbour one base away suggests this may be a read error. J is TRBJ1-6 and V is TRBV28; 9 bases are a match to TRBD1. Trimming took 6 bases from V and 7 from J; bases not matched to a gene: 4. CDR1 and CDR2 from the germline V gene are MDHEN and SYDVKM. This CDR3 comprises 14 residues. Here the CDR3 DNA reads TGTGCCAGCAGAACAGGGGGCTTGAATTCACCCCTCCACTTT. It codes for CASRTGGLNSPLHF.

Note on this clone: A clone one base away is much larger, so this may be a read error. The gene calls are TRBV20-1 and TRBJ2-1; 9 nucleotides line up with TRBD2. CDR1 and CDR2 from the germline V gene are DFQATT and SNEGSKA (reference sequence). With V trimmed by 2 bases and J by 6 bases, 5 bases remained unmatched. There are 14 residues in the CDR3. CDR3 protein: CSARSGGRGNEQFF. The CDR3 DNA reads TGCAGTGCTAGATCCGGCGGGAGGGGCAATGAGCAGTTCTTC.

This clone occurred many times. The V and J genes are TRBV11-3 and TRBJ2-7; TRBD2 matches at 7 bases. The CDR3 runs to 15 residues. Losses at the gene ends were 4 bases for V and 2 bases for J; bases not matched to a gene: 8. Germline V lookup: CDR1 SGHNT, CDR2 YENEEA. The CDR3 spells CASSSGGWETYEQYF. The CDR3 DNA reads as TGTGCCAGCAGCTCGGGGGGATGGGAGACCTACGAGCAGTACTTC. The entire variable domain, with the rest obtained from reference TRBV11-3 and TRBJ2-7, is as follows: EAGVVQSPRYKIIEKKQPVAFWCNPISGHNTLYWYLQNLGQGPELLIRYENEEAVDDSQLPKDRFSAERLKGVDSTLKIQPAELGDSAVYLCASSSGGWETYEQYFGPGTRLTVT.

V usage is TRBV20-1 and J usage is TRBJ1-2, with 7 positions matching TRBD1. V was clipped by 4 bases and J by 0 bases; unmatched bases: 8. Germline V CDR1 and CDR2: DFQATT, SNEGSKA (reference sequence). The CDR3 is 15 residues long. The CDR3 here is CSAKGQTRANYGYTF. CDR3 DNA: TGCAGTGCTAAGGGACAGACAAGAGCTAACTATGGCTACACCTTC.

About this clone: Relative to the germline gene, one junction end is altered; a read error may explain this. This sequence joins TRBV5-1 and TRBJ2-3; TRBD1 is a possible D gene (6 bases). The germline V gene encodes CDR1 SGHRS and CDR2 YFSETQ. This CDR3 spans 15 amino acids. CDR3 sequence (DNA): TGCTCCAGCAGCTTGGAACCACAGGGTGTCGATACGCAGTATTTT. It translates to CSSSLEPQGVDTQYF.

This clone was observed at least ten times. The chain couples TRBV19 to TRBJ2-4; D may be TRBD1 or TRBD2 (5 bases each). Germline CDR1 and CDR2: LNHDA and SQIVND (reference sequence). V lost 5 bases, J lost 7 bases, and 15 bases lay in between. The CDR3 sequence is 14 residues long. The CDR3 loop is CASSLGRGRNIQYF. DNA of the CDR3: TGTGCCAGTAGTCTTGGAAGGGGACGGAACATTCAGTACTTC.

This clone showed up many times. J is TRBJ2-1 and V is TRBV29-1, with 9 bases lining up with TRBD2. Germline V gives CDR1 SQVTM, CDR2 ANQGSEA. Losses at the gene ends were 7 bases for V and 4 bases for J; bases not matched to a gene: 8. The length of the CDR3 is 14 residues. CDR3 loop: CSAEGLAGYNEQFF. DNA of the CDR3: TGCAGCGCCGAAGGGCTAGCGGGGTACAATGAGCAGTTCTTC.

This clone was observed many times. This sequence joins TRBV20-1 and TRBJ1-5; D is uncertain. V was trimmed by 1 base and J by 2 bases, leaving 6 bases between them. Germline V gene lookup returns CDR1 DFQATT and CDR2 SNEGSKA (reference sequence). The CDR3 runs to 13 residues. DNA of the CDR3: TGCAGTGCTAGAGGGCTAGGCAATCAGCCCCAGCATTTT. It is translated as CSARGLGNQPQHF.

This clone was recorded a few times. The DNA for the CDR3 is TGTGCCAGCAGCCATGCCACAGGGAGAAGCTCCTACAATGAGCAGTTCTTC. Its translation: CASSHATGRSSYNEQFF. The V and J genes are TRBV3-1 and TRBJ2-1, with a possible D match to TRBD1 (6 bases). Trimming stripped 3 bases from V and 0 bases from J, with 15 bases between. Germline-derived CDR1 and CDR2 are LGHDT and YNNKEL (reference sequence). This CDR3 is 17 amino acids long.

This clone was counted ten times or more. Distinct nucleotide sequences in the sample also encode this CDR3. V gene TRBV29-1 combines with J gene TRBJ1-2; 7 bases map to TRBD1. V lost 6 bases to trimming and J lost 2 bases; unmatched junction nucleotides: 6. CDR3 length: 13 residues. Germline CDR1 is SQVTM and CDR2 is ANQGSEA. This CDR3 reads CSVETGSNYGYTF. The CDR3 nucleotides are TGCAGCGTCGAGACAGGGTCGAACTATGGCTACACCTTC.

This clone was counted many times. This CDR3 reads CASSRTGFIGETQYF. Here the CDR3 DNA reads TGTGCCAGCAGTAGGACAGGGTTTATTGGGGAGACCCAGTACTTC. This chain connects TRBV7-9 to TRBJ2-5; TRBD1 aligns across 8 bases. This CDR3 is 15 amino acids long. CDR1 is SEHNR, CDR2 FQNEAQ, per germline (reference sequence). With V trimmed by 6 bases and J by 5 bases, 11 bases remained unmatched.

This clone was counted at least ten times. This chain uses TRBV6-1 with TRBJ2-1, with 9 bases fitting TRBD2. The V segment lost 9 bases and the J segment 7 bases; nucleotides outside the gene matches: 10. Germline CDR1 MNHNS, CDR2 SASEGT. The length of the CDR3 is 14 residues. CDR3 sequence (DNA): TGTGCCAGTAGGAAGGCTAGCGGGATGAATGAGCAGTTCTTC. Translation gives CASRKASGMNEQFF.

With respect to this clone: This could be a read error, since a much larger clone is one nucleotide away. The rearrangement joins TRBV7-9 to TRBJ1-1; 10 bases line up with TRBD1. This CDR3 region has 14 residues. The V gene's germline CDR1 is SEHNR and CDR2 FQNEAQ (reference sequence). V lost 3 bases and J lost 7; bases outside the gene matches: 5. CDR3: CASSFGQGENEAFF. In nucleotides, the CDR3 is TGTGCCAGCAGCTTCGGACAGGGGGAAAATGAAGCTTTCTTT.

This clone was seen ten or more times. DNA for the CDR3: TGTGCCCAGAAGCGCCCTATAGAAAATCAGCCCCAGCATTTT. Its protein product is CAQKRPIENQPQHF. The chain employs TRBV5-7 and TRBJ1-5; no definite D call. TRBV5-7 is given ORF status, its function remaining uncertain. V was clipped by 10 bases and J by 4 bases, with 18 bases between them. CDR3 length: 14 amino acids.

This clone was seen many times. One end of the junction does not line up with germline, which may come from a read error. The V and J genes are TRBV5-4 and TRBJ2-7, with D unresolved. This CDR3 has 15 residues. Germline CDR1 reads SGHNT; CDR2 reads YYREEE (reference sequence). The CDR3 region has the DNA TGTGCCAGCAGCTTCGAGTTAGCCCCTTCCTCCGAGCAGTACTTC. Amino acid sequence: CASSFELAPSSEQYF.

This clone was counted a few times. A much larger clone differs by one base, so this may be a read error. The chain links TRBV12-3 or TRBV12-4 to TRBJ1-1; 7 bases line up with TRBD1. The CDR3 runs to 18 residues. J was trimmed by 1 base and V by 2 bases; bases with no gene match: 13. CDR3 sequence: CASSLRLRSGTENTEAFF. DNA of the CDR3: TGTGCCAGCAGTTTAAGGCTCCGAAGCGGGACAGAGAACACTGAAGCTTTCTTT.